This is a list of T cell receptor beta chains from one sample in a study of early T cells in non-severe SARS-CoV-2 infection. MiXCR, run by TCRdb on the 5' RACE reads, gives a single entry per CDR3 protein. In the table there are about 46,000 distinct CDR3 sequences, roughly 5% of which are singletons. Sample: whole blood, taken at baseline. The receptor source for this set is an adult who was a healthcare worker with PCR-confirmed SARS-CoV-2 infection or an uninfected control (not recorded which). CDR3s include the opening cysteine and the closing phenylalanine or tryptophan. The D gene is left open where the match is weak. The size field is filled for only some rows; it gives once, few, many or a size class.

abundance	j_gene	v_gene	d_gene	CDR3aa	CDR3nt
few	TRBJ2-6	TRBV19	NA	CASNPKEKGYGANVLTF	TGTGCCAGTAACCCGAAGGAGAAGGGCTATGGGGCCAACGTCCTGACTTTC
many	TRBJ2-2	TRBV6-5	NA	CASRVIVNTGELFF	TGTGCCAGCAGGGTCATAGTGAACACCGGGGAGCTGTTTTTT
few	TRBJ2-3	TRBV12-3/TRBV12-4	NA	CASTRARTDTQYF	TGTGCCAGCACCCGGGCCCGCACAGATACGCAGTATTTT
few	TRBJ1-1	TRBV20-1	TRBD1	CSARGQGALMNTEAFF	TGCAGTGCTAGAGGGCAGGGGGCCCTAATGAACACTGAAGCTTTCTTT
many	TRBJ2-2	TRBV12-3/TRBV12-4	NA	CASSPLSSITGELFF	TGTGCCAGCAGCCCTCTGTCAAGCATCACCGGGGAGCTGTTTTTT
many	TRBJ2-5	TRBV9	TRBD2	CASSVGGLAAGETQYF	TGTGCCAGCAGCGTAGGCGGGCTAGCGGCTGGGGAGACCCAGTACTTC
many	TRBJ1-1	TRBV27	NA	CASSLVGGGDTEAFF	TGTGCCAGCAGTTTAGTAGGGGGAGGGGACACTGAAGCTTTCTTT
many	TRBJ2-5	TRBV29-1	TRBD2	CSGNLGGQETQYF	TGCAGCGGGAACTTGGGAGGGCAAGAGACCCAGTACTTC
medium-sized	TRBJ1-5	TRBV20-1	TRBD1	CSARDLTGDIQPQHF	TGCAGTGCTAGAGATCTAACAGGGGATATTCAGCCCCAGCATTTT
many	TRBJ2-1	TRBV6-4	NA	CASGKGENEQFF	TGTGCCAGCGGTAAGGGGGAGAATGAGCAGTTCTTC
many	TRBJ1-1	TRBV7-9	NA	CASSIKQGTEAFF	TGTGCCAGCAGCATCAAACAGGGCACTGAAGCTTTCTTT
NA	TRBJ1-1	TRBV7-9	TRBD1	CASTVTTGTEAFF	TGTGCCAGCACCGTCACGACAGGGACTGAAGCTTTCTTT
many	TRBJ2-3	TRBV20-1	TRBD2	CSALAGGLLDTQYF	TGCAGTGCCCTAGCGGGGGGTCTTTTGGATACGCAGTATTTT
many	TRBJ2-2	TRBV19	NA	CASAQGLNTGELFF	TGTGCCAGTGCACAGGGCTTGAACACCGGGGAGCTGTTTTTT
NA	TRBJ2-5	TRBV7-8	NA	CASSLAQQETQYF	TGTGCCAGCAGCTTAGCGCAGCAAGAGACCCAGTACTTC
few	TRBJ2-7	TRBV5-1	TRBD1	CASSLGGTGTYEQYF	TGCGCCAGCAGCTTGGGTGGGACAGGGACCTACGAGCAGTACTTC
few	TRBJ2-7	TRBV18	NA	CASSRSRGLASSYEQYF	TGTGCCAGCTCACGGTCTAGGGGACTCGCAAGCTCCTACGAGCAGTACTTC
many	TRBJ2-7	TRBV2	NA	CASSGGSYEQYF	TGTGCCAGCAGTGGGGGGTCTTATGAGCAGTACTTC
many	TRBJ2-1	TRBV20-1	NA	CSAQGYNEQFF	TGCAGTGCACAGGGTTACAATGAGCAGTTCTTC
many	TRBJ2-2	TRBV7-2	TRBD2	CASSWGAGANTGELFF	TGTGCCAGCAGCTGGGGAGCGGGAGCGAACACCGGGGAGCTGTTTTTT
few	TRBJ2-1	TRBV4-2	TRBD2	CASSPRETTSRGQFF	TGTGCCAGCAGTCCAAGAGAGACGACTAGCCGCGGACAGTTCTTC
NA	TRBJ2-1	TRBV11-3	NA	CASSPGTFNEQFF	TGTGCCAGCAGCCCCGGGACTTTCAATGAGCAGTTCTTC
many	TRBJ2-7	TRBV15	NA	CATSRDLASDEQYF	TGTGCCACCAGCAGAGATTTGGCTAGCGACGAGCAGTACTTC
many	TRBJ2-1	TRBV12-3/TRBV12-4	NA	CASRQVNEQFF	TGTGCCAGCAGACAGGTCAATGAGCAGTTCTTC
few	TRBJ2-7	TRBV9	NA	CASSPRQSYEQYF	TGTGCCAGCAGCCCTAGACAGTCCTACGAGCAGTACTTC